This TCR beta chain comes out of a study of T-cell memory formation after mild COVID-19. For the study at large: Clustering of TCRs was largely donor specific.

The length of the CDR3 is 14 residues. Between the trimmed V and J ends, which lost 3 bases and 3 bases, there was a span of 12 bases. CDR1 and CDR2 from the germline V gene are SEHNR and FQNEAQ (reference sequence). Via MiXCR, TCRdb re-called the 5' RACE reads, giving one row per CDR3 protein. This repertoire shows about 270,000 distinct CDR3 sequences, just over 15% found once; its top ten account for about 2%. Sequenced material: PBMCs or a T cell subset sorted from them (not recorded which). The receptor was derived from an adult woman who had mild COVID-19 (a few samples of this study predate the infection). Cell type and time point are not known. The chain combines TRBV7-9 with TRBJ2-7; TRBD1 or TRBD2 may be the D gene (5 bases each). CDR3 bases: TGTGCCAGCAGCTTGGGACCGATTTACTACGAGCAGTACTTC. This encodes CASSLGPIYYEQYF. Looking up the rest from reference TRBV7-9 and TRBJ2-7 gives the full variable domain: DTGVSQNPRHKITKRGQNVTFRCDPISEHNRLYWYRQTLGQGPEFLTYFQNEAQLEKSRLLSDRFSAERPKGSFSTLEIQRTEQGDSAMYLCASSLGPIYYEQYFGPGTRLTVT.